The sequence of this T cell receptor (beta chain) was determined in a study of CD8 T cells in ankylosing spondylitis. Study-level points and caveats: Disease-linked clones were reportedly significantly enriched in matched ankylosing spondylitis synovial fluid.

Quantitative barcoded 5'-RACE was used to prepare TCR beta libraries. TCRdb independently ran MiXCR on the 5' RACE reads; one entry per CDR3 protein. The sample has about 140,000 distinct CDR3 sequences; under 35% are singletons. Germline V CDR1 and CDR2: LGHNA, YSLEER. The CDR3 spans 16 residues. Trimming at V came to 9 bases and at J to 1 base, leaving 12 bases not matched to a gene. In regard to this clonotype: Its antigen remains unknown.

The sequencing sample was made of synovial fluid, either unsorted or a sorted T cell fraction (not recorded which). V and J are TRBV4-3 and TRBJ2-3; TRBD2 matches 8 bases. The receptor was isolated from a male donor with ankylosing spondylitis. CDR3 sequence reads: CARFSGGHWGTDTQYF. DNA for the CDR3: TGCGCCAGATTCAGCGGGGGACATTGGGGCACAGATACGCAGTATTTT.